This T cell receptor beta chain was profiled in a study of blood T cells in healthy people across ages. Concerning this clonotype: An end of the junction differs from the germline gene, which may be a read error.

A sample-barcoded 5' primer and a J-beta primer mix were used in a second PCR of roughly 7 to 11 cycles. TCRdb fed the 5' RACE reads into MiXCR, producing one record per CDR3 protein. The sample carries over 1.5 million distinct CDR3 sequences, about 50% recorded once. Germline-derived CDR1 and CDR2 are ENHRY and SYGVKD. CDR3 length: 17 amino acids. Per individual sample, total RNA of at least 5.5 micrograms was extracted. The specimen was blood. The sequence derives from a woman aged 40 to 50 in good health. The chain is built from TRBV10-3 and TRBJ2-3, with a tentative D call TRBD2 (6 bases). In DNA, the CDR3 is TGTGCCATCAGTGAGCCCCTAACTAGCACTAGCACAGAGACGCAGTATTTT. It is translated as CAISEPLTSTSTETQYF.